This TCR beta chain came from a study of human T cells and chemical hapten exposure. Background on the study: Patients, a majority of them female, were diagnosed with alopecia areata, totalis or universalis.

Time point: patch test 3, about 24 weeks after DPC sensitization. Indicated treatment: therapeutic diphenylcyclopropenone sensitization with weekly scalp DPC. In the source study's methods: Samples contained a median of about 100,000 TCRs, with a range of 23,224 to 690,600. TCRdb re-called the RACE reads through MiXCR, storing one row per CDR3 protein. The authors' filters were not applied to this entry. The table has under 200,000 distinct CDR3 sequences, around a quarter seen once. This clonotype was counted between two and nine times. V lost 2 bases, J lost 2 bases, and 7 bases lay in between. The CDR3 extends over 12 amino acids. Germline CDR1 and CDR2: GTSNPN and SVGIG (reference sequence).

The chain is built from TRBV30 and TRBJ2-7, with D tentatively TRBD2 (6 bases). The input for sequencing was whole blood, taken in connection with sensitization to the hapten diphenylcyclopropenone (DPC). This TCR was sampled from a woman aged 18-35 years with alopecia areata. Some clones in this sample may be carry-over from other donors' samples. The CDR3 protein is CAWSTSPYEQYF. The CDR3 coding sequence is TGTGCCTGGAGTACTAGCCCCTACGAGCAGTACTTC.